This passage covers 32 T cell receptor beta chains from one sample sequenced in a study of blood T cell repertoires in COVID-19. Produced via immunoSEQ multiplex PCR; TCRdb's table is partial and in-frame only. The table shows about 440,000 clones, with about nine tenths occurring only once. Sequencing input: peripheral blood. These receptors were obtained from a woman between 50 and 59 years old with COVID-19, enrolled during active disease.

In DNA form, the CDR3 reads TGTGCCTGGAGTACGGGACAGGGTCAGCCCCAGCATTTT. Amino acids: CAWSTGQGQPQHF. The rearrangement uses TRBV30 and TRBJ1-5; 9 bases match TRBD1. CDR1 is GTSNPN, CDR2 SVGIG, per germline (reference sequence). CDR3 length: 13 amino acids. Unmatched junction bases numbered 2, after V lost 2 bases and J lost 6 bases. Looking up the rest from reference TRBV30 and TRBJ1-5 gives the full variable domain: SQTIHQWPATLVQPVGSPLSLECTVEGTSNPNLYWYRQAAGRGLQLLFYSVGIGQISSEVPQNLSASRPQDRQFILSSKKLLLSDSGFYLCAWSTGQGQPQHFGDGTRLSIL.

The CDR3 spells CASSLKGQGLTEAFF. As DNA, the CDR3 is TGTGCCAGCAGTCTAAAGGGACAGGGACTTACTGAAGCTTTCTTT. The chain has TRBV25-1 and TRBJ1-1; 9 bases map to TRBD1. V gave up 5 bases and J gave up 5 bases; unmatched junction bases: 9. From germline, CDR1 is MGHDK and CDR2 SYGVNS. This CDR3 is built from 15 residues.

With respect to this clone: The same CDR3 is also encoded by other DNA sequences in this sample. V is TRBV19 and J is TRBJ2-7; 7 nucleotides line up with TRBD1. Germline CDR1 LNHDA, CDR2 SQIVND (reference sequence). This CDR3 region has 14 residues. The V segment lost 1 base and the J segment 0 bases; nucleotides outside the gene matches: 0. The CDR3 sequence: CASSIGQGSYEQYF. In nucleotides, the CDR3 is TGTGCCAGTAGTATAGGACAGGGCTCCTACGAGCAGTACTTC.

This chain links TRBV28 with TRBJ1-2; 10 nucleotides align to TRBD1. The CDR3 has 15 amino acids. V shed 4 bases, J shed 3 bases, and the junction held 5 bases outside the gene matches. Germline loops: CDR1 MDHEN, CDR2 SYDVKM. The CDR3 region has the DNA TGTGCCAGCAGTTCCGCCGGGACAGGGGACTATGGCTACACCTTC. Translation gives CASSSAGTGDYGYTF.

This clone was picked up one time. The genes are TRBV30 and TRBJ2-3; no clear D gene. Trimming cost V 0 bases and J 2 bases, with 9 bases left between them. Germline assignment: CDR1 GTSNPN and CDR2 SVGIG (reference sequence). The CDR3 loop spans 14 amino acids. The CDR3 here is CAWSVNVDTDTQYF. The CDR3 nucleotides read TGTGCCTGGAGTGTAAACGTAGACACAGATACGCAGTATTTT.

This CDR3 reads CASSPSFGNYGYTF. CDR3 in DNA: TGTGCCAGTAGTCCTTCGTTCGGGAACTATGGCTACACCTTC. The chain is built from TRBV19 and TRBJ1-2; D is uncertain. The germline V gene encodes CDR1 LNHDA and CDR2 SQIVND (reference sequence). Trimming cost V 5 bases and J 2 bases, with 12 bases left between them. The CDR3 extends over 14 amino acids. Filled out from reference TRBV19 and TRBJ1-2, the complete variable domain reads DGGITQSPKYLFRKEGQNVTLSCEQNLNHDAMYWYRQDPGQGLRLIYYSQIVNDFQKGDIAEGYSVSREKKESFPLTVTSAQKNPTAFYLCASSPSFGNYGYTFGSGTRLTVV.

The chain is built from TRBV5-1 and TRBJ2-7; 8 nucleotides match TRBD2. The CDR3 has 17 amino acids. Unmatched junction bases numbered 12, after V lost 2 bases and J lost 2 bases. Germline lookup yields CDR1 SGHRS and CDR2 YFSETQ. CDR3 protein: CASSLRSGLAEPYEQYF. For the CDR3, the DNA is TGCGCCAGCAGCTTACGATCTGGACTAGCTGAACCCTACGAGCAGTACTTC.

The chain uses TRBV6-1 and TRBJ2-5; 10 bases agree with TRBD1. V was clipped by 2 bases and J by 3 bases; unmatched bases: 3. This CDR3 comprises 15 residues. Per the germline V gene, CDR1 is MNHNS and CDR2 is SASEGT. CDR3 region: CASSETGTGEETQYF. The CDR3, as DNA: TGTGCCAGCAGTGAAACGGGGACAGGGGAAGAGACCCAGTACTTC.

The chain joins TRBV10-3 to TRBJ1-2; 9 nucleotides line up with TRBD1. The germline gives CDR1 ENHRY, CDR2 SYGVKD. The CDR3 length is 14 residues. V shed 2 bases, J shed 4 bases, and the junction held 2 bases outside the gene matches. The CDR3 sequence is CAISEAGQGYGYTF. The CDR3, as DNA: TGTGCCATCAGTGAGGCGGGACAGGGCTATGGCTACACCTTC.

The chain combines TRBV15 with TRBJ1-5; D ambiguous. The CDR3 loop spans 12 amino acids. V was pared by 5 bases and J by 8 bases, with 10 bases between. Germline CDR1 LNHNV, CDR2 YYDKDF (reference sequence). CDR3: CATSSRMEPQHF. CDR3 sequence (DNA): TGTGCCACCAGCTCTAGGATGGAGCCCCAGCATTTT.

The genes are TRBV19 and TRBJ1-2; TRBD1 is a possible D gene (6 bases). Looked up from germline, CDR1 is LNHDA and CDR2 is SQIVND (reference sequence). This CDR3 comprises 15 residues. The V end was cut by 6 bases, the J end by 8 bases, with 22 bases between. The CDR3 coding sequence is TGTGCCAGTAGCCTCTTTGGTGTAGGGGGAGCCGGCTACACCTTC. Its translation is CASSLFGVGGAGYTF.

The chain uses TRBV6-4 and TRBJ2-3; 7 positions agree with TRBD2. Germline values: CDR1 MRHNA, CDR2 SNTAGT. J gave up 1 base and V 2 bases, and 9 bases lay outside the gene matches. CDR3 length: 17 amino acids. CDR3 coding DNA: TGTGCCAGCAGTGACGGGGGGAGGGGTTGGGGCACAGATACGCAGTATTTT. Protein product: CASSDGGRGWGTDTQYF.

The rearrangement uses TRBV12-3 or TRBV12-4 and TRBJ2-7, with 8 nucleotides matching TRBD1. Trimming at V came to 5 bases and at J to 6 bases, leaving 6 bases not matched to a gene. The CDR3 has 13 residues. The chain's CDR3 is CASSRDRRGEQYF. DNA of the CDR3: TGTGCCAGCAGTCGGGACAGGCGGGGCGAGCAGTACTTC.

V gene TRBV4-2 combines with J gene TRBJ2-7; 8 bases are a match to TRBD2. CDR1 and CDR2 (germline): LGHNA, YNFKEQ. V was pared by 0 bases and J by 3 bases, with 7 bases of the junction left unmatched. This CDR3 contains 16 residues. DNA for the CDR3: TGTGCCAGCAGCCAAGACCAGGCGGGGGGACGCTACGAGCAGTACTTC. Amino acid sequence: CASSQDQAGGRYEQYF.

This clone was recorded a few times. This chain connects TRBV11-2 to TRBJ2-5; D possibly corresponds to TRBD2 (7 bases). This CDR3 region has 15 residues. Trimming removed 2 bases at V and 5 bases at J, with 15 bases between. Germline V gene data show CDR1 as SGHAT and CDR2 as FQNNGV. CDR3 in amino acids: CASSLRGGAGETQYF. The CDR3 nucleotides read TGTGCCAGCAGCTTAAGGGGGGGGGCGGGCGAGACCCAGTACTTC. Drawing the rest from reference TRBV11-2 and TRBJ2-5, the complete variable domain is EAGVAQSPRYKIIEKRQSVAFWCNPISGHATLYWYQQILGQGPKLLIQFQNNGVVDDSQLPKDRFSAERLKGVDSTLKIQPAKLEDSAVYLCASSLRGGAGETQYFGPGTRLLVL.

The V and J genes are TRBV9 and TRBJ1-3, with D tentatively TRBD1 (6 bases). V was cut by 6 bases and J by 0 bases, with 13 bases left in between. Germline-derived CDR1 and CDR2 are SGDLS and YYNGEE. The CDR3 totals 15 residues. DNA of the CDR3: TGTGCCAGCACTCCAGGGGCCTCCTCTGGAAACACCATATATTTT. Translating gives CASTPGASSGNTIYF.

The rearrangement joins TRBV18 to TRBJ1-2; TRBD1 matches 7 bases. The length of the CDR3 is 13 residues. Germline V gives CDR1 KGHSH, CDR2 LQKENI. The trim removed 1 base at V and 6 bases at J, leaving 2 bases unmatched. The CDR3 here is CASSPQGADGYTF. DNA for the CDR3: TGTGCCAGCTCACCACAGGGGGCGGATGGCTACACCTTC.

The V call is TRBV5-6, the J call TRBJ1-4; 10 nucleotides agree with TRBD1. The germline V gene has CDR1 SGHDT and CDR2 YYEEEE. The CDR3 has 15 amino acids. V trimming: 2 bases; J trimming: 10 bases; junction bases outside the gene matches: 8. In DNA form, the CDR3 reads TGTGCCAGCAGCTTAATTGGGGACAGGGGAGGAAAACTGTTTTTT. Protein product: CASSLIGDRGGKLFF.

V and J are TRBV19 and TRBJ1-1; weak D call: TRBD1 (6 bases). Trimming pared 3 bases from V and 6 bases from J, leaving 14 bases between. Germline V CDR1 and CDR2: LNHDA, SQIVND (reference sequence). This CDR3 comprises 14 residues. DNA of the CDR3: TGTGCCAGTAGTATCGACAGGACGAGGCCTGAAGCTTTCTTT. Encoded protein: CASSIDRTRPEAFF. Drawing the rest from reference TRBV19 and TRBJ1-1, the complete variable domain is DGGITQSPKYLFRKEGQNVTLSCEQNLNHDAMYWYRQDPGQGLRLIYYSQIVNDFQKGDIAEGYSVSREKKESFPLTVTSAQKNPTAFYLCASSIDRTRPEAFFGQGTRLTVV.

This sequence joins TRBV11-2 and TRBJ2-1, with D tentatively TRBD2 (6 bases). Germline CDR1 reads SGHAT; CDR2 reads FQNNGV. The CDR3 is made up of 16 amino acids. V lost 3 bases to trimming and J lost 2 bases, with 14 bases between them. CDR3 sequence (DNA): TGTGCCAGCAGCTTCACCGGGAGCTTTACCTACAATGAGCAGTTCTTC. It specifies CASSFTGSFTYNEQFF.

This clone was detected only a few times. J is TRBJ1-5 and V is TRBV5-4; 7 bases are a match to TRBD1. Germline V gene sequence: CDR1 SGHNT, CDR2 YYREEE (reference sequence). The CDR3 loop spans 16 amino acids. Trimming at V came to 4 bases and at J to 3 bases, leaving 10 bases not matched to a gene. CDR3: CASSPDPGGTNQPQHF. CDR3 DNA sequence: TGTGCCAGCAGCCCAGACCCAGGGGGTACCAATCAGCCCCAGCATTTT.

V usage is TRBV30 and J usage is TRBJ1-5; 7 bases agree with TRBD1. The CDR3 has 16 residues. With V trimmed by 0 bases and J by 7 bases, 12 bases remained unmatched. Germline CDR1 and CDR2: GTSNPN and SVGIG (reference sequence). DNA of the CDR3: TGTGCCTGGAGTGTACAGGGGCCCCCGGGGGACCAGCCCCAGCATTTT. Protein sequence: CAWSVQGPPGDQPQHF.

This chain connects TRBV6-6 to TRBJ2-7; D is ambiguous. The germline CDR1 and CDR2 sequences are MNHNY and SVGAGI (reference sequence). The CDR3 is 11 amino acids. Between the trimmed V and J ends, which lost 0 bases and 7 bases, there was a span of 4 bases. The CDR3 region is CASSYSREQYF. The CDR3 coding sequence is TGTGCCAGCAGTTACTCGAGGGAGCAGTACTTC.

The CDR3 is CASSAAQNTEAFF. For the CDR3, the DNA is TGTGCCAGCTCGGCGGCTCAGAACACTGAAGCTTTCTTT. The rearrangement joins TRBV18 to TRBJ1-1; unclear D gene. Germline lookup yields CDR1 KGHSH and CDR2 LQKENI. The CDR3 runs to 13 residues. Trimming removed 6 bases at V and 1 base at J, with 9 bases between.

The CDR3 DNA sequence: TGCGCCAGCAGCCCCCATGGACTAGCGGGGGTTACAAACACCGGGGAGCTGTTTTTT. This codes for CASSPHGLAGVTNTGELFF. V gene TRBV4-1 combines with J gene TRBJ2-2, with 13 bases aligning to TRBD2. Germline CDR1 MGHRA, CDR2 YSYEKL. This CDR3 comprises 19 residues. V trimming: 4 bases; J trimming: 2 bases; junction bases outside the gene matches: 10.

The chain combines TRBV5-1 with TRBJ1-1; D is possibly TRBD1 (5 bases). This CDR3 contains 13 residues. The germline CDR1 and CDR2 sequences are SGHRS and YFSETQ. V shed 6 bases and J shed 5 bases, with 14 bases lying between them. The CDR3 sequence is CASTKGVSTEAFF. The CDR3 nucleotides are TGCGCCAGCACCAAAGGGGTTTCAACTGAAGCTTTCTTT.

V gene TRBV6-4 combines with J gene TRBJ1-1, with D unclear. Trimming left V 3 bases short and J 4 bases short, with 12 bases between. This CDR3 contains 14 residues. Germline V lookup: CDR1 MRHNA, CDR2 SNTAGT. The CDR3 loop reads CASSEDPGGTEAFF. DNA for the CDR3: TGTGCCAGCAGTGAAGACCCGGGAGGCACTGAAGCTTTCTTT.

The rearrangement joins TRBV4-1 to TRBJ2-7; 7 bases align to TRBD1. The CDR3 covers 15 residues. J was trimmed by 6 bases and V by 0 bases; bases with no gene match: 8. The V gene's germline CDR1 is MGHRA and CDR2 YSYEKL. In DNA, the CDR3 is TGCGCCAGCAGCCAAGATGCCAGGGGGTATGGCGAGCAGTACTTC. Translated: CASSQDARGYGEQYF.

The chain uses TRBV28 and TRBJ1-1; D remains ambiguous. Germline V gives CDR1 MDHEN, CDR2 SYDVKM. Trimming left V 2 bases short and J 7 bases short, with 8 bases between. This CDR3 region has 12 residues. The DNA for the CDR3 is TGTGCCAGCAGTTTAGATCGGGATGAAGCTTTCTTT. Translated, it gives CASSLDRDEAFF.

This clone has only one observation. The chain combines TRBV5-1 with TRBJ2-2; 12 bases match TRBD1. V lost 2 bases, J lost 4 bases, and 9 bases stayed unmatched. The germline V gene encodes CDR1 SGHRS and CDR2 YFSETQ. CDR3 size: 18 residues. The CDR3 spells CASSFGTGGAGGTGELFF. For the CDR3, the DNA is TGCGCCAGCAGCTTTGGGACAGGGGGCGCGGGCGGCACCGGGGAGCTGTTTTTT. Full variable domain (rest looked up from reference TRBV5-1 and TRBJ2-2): KAGVTQTPRYLIKTRGQQVTLSCSPISGHRSVSWYQQTPGQGLQFLFEYFSETQRNKGNFPGRFSGRQFSNSRSEMNVSTLELGDSALYLCASSFGTGGAGGTGELFFGEGSRLTVL.

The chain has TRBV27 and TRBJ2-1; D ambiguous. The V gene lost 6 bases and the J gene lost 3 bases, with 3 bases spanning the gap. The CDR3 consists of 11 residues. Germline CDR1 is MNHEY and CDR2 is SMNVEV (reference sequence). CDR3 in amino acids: CASRLYNEQFF. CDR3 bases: TGTGCCAGCAGACTCTACAATGAGCAGTTCTTC.

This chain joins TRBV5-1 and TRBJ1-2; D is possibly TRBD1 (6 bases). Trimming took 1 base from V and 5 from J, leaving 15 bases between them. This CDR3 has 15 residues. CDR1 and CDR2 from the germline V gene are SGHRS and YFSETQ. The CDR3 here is CASSLSQDSLYGYTF. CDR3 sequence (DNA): TGCGCCAGCAGCTTGTCCCAGGACAGCCTTTATGGCTACACCTTC. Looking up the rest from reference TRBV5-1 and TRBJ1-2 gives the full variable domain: KAGVTQTPRYLIKTRGQQVTLSCSPISGHRSVSWYQQTPGQGLQFLFEYFSETQRNKGNFPGRFSGRQFSNSRSEMNVSTLELGDSALYLCASSLSQDSLYGYTFGSGTRLTVV.